One sample yielded the 17 T cell receptor beta chains listed below, sequenced in a study of blood T cell repertoires in COVID-19. Clones were read by immunoSEQ multiplex PCR, and TCRdb kept only the in-frame ones, dropping some. The table lists a few hundred thousand clones, 75% to 85% of them singletons. The sequencing input was PBMCs or T cells enriched from blood (not recorded which). All receptors derive from a man aged 25-45 years with acute COVID-19.

The rearrangement uses TRBV7-3 and TRBJ2-3, with 9 bases matching TRBD1. Germline V gene sequence: CDR1 SGHTA, CDR2 FQGTGA. Unmatched junction bases numbered 6, after V lost 5 bases and J lost 3 bases. The CDR3 runs to 15 residues. CDR3 sequence (DNA): TGTGCCAGCAGCCCAGACGGACAGGGGACAGATACGCAGTATTTT. It encodes CASSPDGQGTDTQYF.

The chain couples TRBV18 to TRBJ1-5; D is uncertain. The V gene lost 0 bases and the J gene lost 0 bases, with 15 bases spanning the gap. Germline-derived CDR1 and CDR2 are KGHSH and LQKENI. This CDR3 has 18 residues. CDR3 in DNA: TGTGCCAGCTCACCACCGGTCGGGGAGCACGGTAGCAATCAGCCCCAGCATTTT. Translated, it gives CASSPPVGEHGSNQPQHF.

The chain links TRBV29-1 to TRBJ1-5, with a possible D match to TRBD1 (5 bases). Germline V lookup: CDR1 SQVTM, CDR2 ANQGSEA. V lost 5 bases, J lost 5 bases, and 13 bases lay in between. This CDR3 contains 13 residues. The chain's CDR3 is CSVSGGEDQPQHF. For the CDR3, the DNA is TGCAGCGTTAGCGGAGGGGAGGATCAGCCCCAGCATTTT.

The J gene is TRBJ2-3, the V gene TRBV5-1, with D possibly being TRBD2 (5 bases). Trimming shortened V by 4 bases and J by 6 bases, and 12 bases separated the two germline ends. Germline assignment: CDR1 SGHRS and CDR2 YFSETQ. This CDR3 has 13 amino acids. This CDR3 reads CASSRRPGDTQYF. The CDR3 bases are TGCGCCAGCAGCCGAAGGCCGGGGGATACGCAGTATTTT.

The chain employs TRBV21-1 and TRBJ1-5; the DNA was not used to check the table's D call, TRBD1. TRBV21-1 is termed a pseudogene. The CDR3 has 13 amino acids. Here the CDR3 reads CASRGLGNQPQHF. The CDR3 nucleotides are TGTGCCAGCAGGGGGCTTGGCAATCAGCCCCAGCATTTT.

The chain recombines TRBV6-5 with TRBJ1-1; a weak D match, TRBD1 (5 bases). The V and J ends lost 4 bases and 5 bases respectively, with 14 bases between them. CDR3 length equals 14 residues. In germline, CDR1 is MNHEY, CDR2 SVGAGI. In DNA form, the CDR3 reads TGTGCCAGCAGTTCCCCGGAGGAGGGGACTGAAGCTTTCTTT. Its translation: CASSSPEEGTEAFF.

This chain links TRBV11-2 with TRBJ1-1; 8 nucleotides line up with TRBD1. The CDR3 loop spans 17 amino acids. Losses at the gene ends were 0 bases for V and 4 bases for J; bases not matched to a gene: 10. Germline values: CDR1 SGHAT, CDR2 FQNNGV. The CDR3 reads CASSLDGTGRPVTEAFF. In DNA form, the CDR3 reads TGTGCCAGCAGCTTAGATGGGACAGGACGACCGGTCACTGAAGCTTTCTTT.

The chain joins TRBV29-1 to TRBJ1-2; D is unclear. The germline gives CDR1 SQVTM, CDR2 ANQGSEA. The CDR3 runs 11 residues. CDR3 protein: CTPRGDYGYTF. CDR3 bases: TGCACCCCACGGGGAGACTATGGCTACACCTTC.

The gene calls are TRBV2 and TRBJ1-4; D remains ambiguous. Trimming pared 5 bases from V and 5 bases from J, leaving 9 bases between. CDR1 SNHLY and CDR2 FYNNEI come from the germline V gene. The CDR3 covers 13 residues. CDR3 loop: CASSRGRNEKLFF. The CDR3 DNA is TGTGCCAGCAGTCGAGGTCGGAATGAAAAACTGTTTTTT. Full variable domain (outside the CDR3, taken from reference TRBV2 and TRBJ1-4): EPEVTQTPSHQVTQMGQEVILRCVPISNHLYFYWYRQILGQKVEFLVSFYNNEISEKSEIFDDQFSVERPDGSNFTLKIRSTKLEDSAMYFCASSRGRNEKLFFGSGTQLSVL.

This clone showed up just once. The J gene is TRBJ2-4, the V gene TRBV9, with 10 bases matching TRBD1. Germline CDR1 reads SGDLS; CDR2 reads YYNGEE. The V segment lost 3 bases and the J segment 6 bases; nucleotides outside the gene matches: 6. This CDR3 region has 15 residues. CDR3: CASSAGQGKGNIQYF. CDR3 bases: TGTGCCAGCAGCGCGGGACAGGGGAAGGGAAACATTCAGTACTTC.

This chain joins TRBV3-1 (or the pseudogene TRBV3-2) and TRBJ2-1; D is ambiguous. In germline, CDR1 is LGHDT, CDR2 YNNKEL (reference sequence). Between the trimmed V and J ends, which lost 0 bases and 8 bases, there was a span of 8 bases. The CDR3 is made up of 13 amino acids. CDR3 in DNA: TGTGCCAGCAGCCAAGACGGGTCCCATGAGCAGTTCTTC. It specifies CASSQDGSHEQFF.

The V call is TRBV5-1, the J call TRBJ1-2; 7 nucleotides line up with TRBD1. This CDR3 comprises 15 residues. Germline trimming cut 4 bases from V and 6 bases from J; bases unmatched to any gene: 12. CDR1 is SGHRS and CDR2 is YFSETQ in the germline V gene. This CDR3 reads CASSPRPTGEDGYTF. The CDR3 DNA follows: TGCGCCAGCAGCCCCCGACCTACAGGGGAGGATGGCTACACCTTC.

The rearrangement joins TRBV10-2 to TRBJ2-1; D perhaps matches TRBD2 (6 bases). Between the trimmed V and J ends, which lost 7 bases and 10 bases, there was a span of 14 bases. The CDR3 covers 12 residues. Germline V lookup: CDR1 WSHSY, CDR2 SAAADI. CDR3 protein: CASTGGSEEQFF. DNA for the CDR3: TGCGCCAGCACTGGGGGGTCAGAAGAGCAGTTCTTC.

The chain is built from TRBV11-2 and TRBJ1-2; no clear D. This CDR3 spans 15 amino acids. Germline CDR1 is SGHAT and CDR2 is FQNNGV. Trimming stripped 5 bases from V and 2 bases from J, with 15 bases between. The CDR3 DNA follows: TGTGCCAGCAGCCCAGCGATAGGTGGGAACTATGGCTACACCTTC. It codes for CASSPAIGGNYGYTF.

This chain links TRBV6-5 with TRBJ2-5, with D perhaps TRBD1 (5 bases). Germline CDR1 and CDR2: MNHEY and SVGAGI. Trimming cost V 6 bases and J 3 bases, with 14 bases left between them. This CDR3 is 14 amino acids long. The CDR3 sequence is CASSSNPGKETQYF. For the CDR3, the DNA is TGTGCCAGCAGCTCTAACCCAGGGAAAGAGACCCAGTACTTC.

This clone was picked up a small number of times. The gene calls are TRBV2 and TRBJ1-1, with no clear D. The CDR3 runs to 11 residues. The germline V gene encodes CDR1 SNHLY and CDR2 FYNNEI. The V gene lost 7 bases and the J gene lost 1 base, with 4 bases spanning the gap. For the CDR3, the DNA is TGTGCCAGCATTAGGAACACTGAAGCTTTCTTT. This sequence encodes CASIRNTEAFF.

This clone was counted between two and nine times. The V call is TRBV7-5, the J call TRBJ1-1; the table names TRBD1, a call not compared with the DNA. TRBV7-5 corresponds to a pseudogene. This CDR3 is 16 amino acids long. The CDR3 nucleotides read TGTGTCAGAAGCTTAGGAATACAGGGGATAAGGACTGAAGCTTTCTTT. This gives the protein CVRSLGIQGIRTEAFF.